The 25 T cell receptor beta chains in this list originate from one sample, sequenced in a study of blood T cell repertoires in COVID-19. Sequencing used immunoSEQ multiplex PCR; TCRdb keeps in-frame clones, though not all of them. This sample has roughly 460,000 clones, with 70% to 90% found just once. Material for sequencing was peripheral blood. These receptors originate from a man between 18 and 29 years old with COVID-19, enrolled during active disease.

V is TRBV19 and J is TRBJ2-7; D unclear. This CDR3 contains 13 residues. V shed 5 bases and J shed 3 bases, with 11 bases lying between them. Germline-derived CDR1 and CDR2 are LNHDA and SQIVND (reference sequence). The CDR3: CASSAARGYEQYF. CDR3 sequence (DNA): TGTGCCAGTAGTGCGGCCAGAGGCTACGAGCAGTACTTC. Combining the CDR3 with reference TRBV19 and TRBJ2-7 gives the whole variable domain DGGITQSPKYLFRKEGQNVTLSCEQNLNHDAMYWYRQDPGQGLRLIYYSQIVNDFQKGDIAEGYSVSREKKESFPLTVTSAQKNPTAFYLCASSAARGYEQYFGPGTRLTVT.

The V and J genes are TRBV30 and TRBJ1-3, with 7 bases identical to TRBD1. After removal of 4 bases from V and 3 bases from J, the junction contained 3 bases not matched to a gene. Looked up from germline, CDR1 is GTSNPN and CDR2 is SVGIG (reference sequence). The CDR3 has 13 residues. The CDR3 region is CAWTGGIGNTIYF. Written as DNA, the CDR3 is TGTGCCTGGACAGGGGGTATTGGAAACACCATATATTTT.

This chain connects TRBV6-2 or TRBV6-3 to TRBJ1-6, with 8 bases matching TRBD1. Germline V gene lookup returns CDR1 MNHEY and CDR2 SVGEGT. This CDR3 is 15 amino acids long. The V segment lost 6 bases and the J segment 15 bases; nucleotides outside the gene matches: 16. CDR3 amino acids: CASSLYVTGVSVLHF. CDR3 in DNA: TGTGCCAGCAGCCTTTACGTGACAGGGGTTTCGGTCCTCCACTTT.

This chain links TRBV2 with TRBJ2-5; 7 positions match TRBD1. The CDR3 runs to 15 residues. V shed 5 bases, J shed 1 base, and the junction held 7 bases outside the gene matches. Germline CDR1 and CDR2: SNHLY and FYNNEI. The CDR3 sequence is CASSSKRQGQETQYF. As DNA, the CDR3 is TGTGCCAGCAGTTCGAAGCGACAGGGCCAAGAGACCCAGTACTTC.

The chain couples TRBV27 to TRBJ1-1; no clear D gene. The V gene lost 5 bases and the J gene lost 3 bases, with 13 bases spanning the gap. CDR3 size: 14 residues. CDR1 and CDR2 (germline): MNHEY, SMNVEV (reference sequence). CDR3 bases: TGTGCCAGCAGTCCGATCCCAGAGGACACTGAAGCTTTCTTT. Residues: CASSPIPEDTEAFF.

The V gene is TRBV5-1, the J gene TRBJ1-4, with 9 positions matching TRBD1. J was trimmed by 0 bases and V by 2 bases; bases with no gene match: 8. The CDR3 is 18 residues long. Looked up from germline, CDR1 is SGHRS and CDR2 is YFSETQ. The CDR3 loop reads CASSFSWDRVATNEKLFF. In nucleotides, the CDR3 is TGCGCCAGCAGCTTCAGTTGGGACAGGGTTGCAACTAATGAAAAACTGTTTTTT.

The gene calls are TRBV24-1 and TRBJ2-1; 7 bases are shared with TRBD1. The CDR3 totals 15 residues. V shed 4 bases and J 3 bases; nucleotides not matched to a gene: 5. Germline V CDR1 and CDR2: KGHDR, SFDVKD. CDR3 region: CATSETGTDYNEQFF. The CDR3 DNA is TGTGCCACCAGTGAAACCGGGACAGACTACAATGAGCAGTTCTTC.

The chain uses TRBV24-1 and TRBJ2-5; 7 nucleotides align to TRBD2. Unmatched junction bases numbered 2, after V lost 4 bases and J lost 7 bases. The CDR3 is 12 residues long. Germline V gene data show CDR1 as KGHDR and CDR2 as SFDVKD. The CDR3 loop reads CATSESSGTQYF. CDR3 DNA: TGTGCCACCAGTGAATCTAGCGGGACCCAGTACTTC.

The rearrangement joins TRBV3-1 (or the pseudogene TRBV3-2) to TRBJ2-2; the match to TRBD1 covers 7 bases. J gave up 4 bases and V 4 bases, and 6 bases lay outside the gene matches. This CDR3 spans 15 amino acids. Germline CDR1 reads LGHDT; CDR2 reads YNNKEL (reference sequence). This chain's CDR3 is CASSPTGWVTGELFF. The CDR3 DNA reads TGTGCCAGCAGCCCGACAGGGTGGGTCACCGGGGAGCTGTTTTTT.

The chain uses TRBV4-1 and TRBJ1-2; tentatively, D is TRBD1 (5 bases). Germline CDR1 reads MGHRA; CDR2 reads YSYEKL. V lost 3 bases to trimming and J lost 4 bases, with 15 bases between them. This CDR3 has 15 amino acids. The CDR3 sequence: CASSHRDGEGYGYTF. In DNA, the CDR3 is TGCGCCAGCAGCCACCGGGACGGGGAGGGCTATGGCTACACCTTC.

The rearrangement uses TRBV5-1 and TRBJ2-5; 12 positions match TRBD2. V gave up 0 bases and J gave up 2 bases; unmatched junction bases: 5. This CDR3 region has 17 residues. Germline CDR1 and CDR2: SGHRS and YFSETQ. The CDR3, as DNA: TGCGCCAGCAGCTTGGGAGCTAGCGGGGGGGATCAAGAGACCCAGTACTTC. Protein sequence: CASSLGASGGDQETQYF.

The gene calls are TRBV6-5 and TRBJ2-7; tentative D call: TRBD2 (5 bases). The germline V and J ends were trimmed by 8 bases and 0 bases, with 14 bases remaining between them. Germline V gene lookup returns CDR1 MNHEY and CDR2 SVGAGI. There are 14 residues in the CDR3. The CDR3 bases are TGTGCCAGCGAGGGAGATCCCCACTCCTACGAGCAGTACTTC. It translates to CASEGDPHSYEQYF.

The rearrangement joins TRBV27 to TRBJ2-7; TRBD2 matches at 8 bases. In germline, CDR1 is MNHEY, CDR2 SMNVEV (reference sequence). The ends lost 6 bases at V and 2 bases at J; junction bases unmatched: 12. This CDR3 region has 16 residues. The CDR3 protein is CASSPRGAGGAYEQYF. The DNA for the CDR3 is TGTGCCAGCAGCCCAAGAGGGGCGGGGGGAGCCTACGAGCAGTACTTC.

The chain recombines TRBV19 with TRBJ1-5; D is perhaps TRBD1 (5 bases). CDR3 size: 15 residues. Trimming pared 5 bases from V and 0 bases from J, leaving 11 bases between. The germline V gene encodes CDR1 LNHDA and CDR2 SQIVND (reference sequence). CDR3 nucleotide sequence: TGTGCCAGTAGTTTCTTAGGGGATAGCAATCAGCCCCAGCATTTT. Residues: CASSFLGDSNQPQHF.

The chain combines TRBV6-5 with TRBJ2-1; TRBD2 aligns across 11 bases. Germline V gene sequence: CDR1 MNHEY, CDR2 SVGAGI. The CDR3 has 16 amino acids. J was trimmed by 5 bases and V by 0 bases; bases with no gene match: 3. CDR3 in DNA: TGTGCCAGCAGTTACTCTCTAGCGGGGGGCGACAATGAGCAGTTCTTC. This encodes CASSYSLAGGDNEQFF.

The rearrangement joins TRBV5-6 to TRBJ1-6, with 7 positions matching TRBD1. Looked up from germline, CDR1 is SGHDT and CDR2 is YYEEEE. The CDR3 covers 15 residues. Trimming took 4 bases from V and 7 from J; bases not matched to a gene: 8. In nucleotides, the CDR3 is TGTGCCAGCAGCCGAAAACAGGGGAGAAATTCACCCCTCCACTTT. As protein: CASSRKQGRNSPLHF.

The V call is TRBV28, the J call TRBJ2-7; D is unclear. CDR1 is MDHEN and CDR2 is SYDVKM in the germline V gene. The CDR3 totals 12 residues. V was clipped by 2 bases and J by 3 bases, with 5 bases between them. In nucleotides, the CDR3 is TGTGCCAGCAGTTTACTAGTCTACGAGCAGTACTTC. This codes for CASSLLVYEQYF.

CDR3 residues: CASSVEVRGTGELFF. The CDR3, as DNA: TGTGCCAGCAGCGTAGAGGTCAGGGGCACCGGGGAGCTGTTTTTT. This sequence joins TRBV9 and TRBJ2-2, with D possibly TRBD1 on 6 matching bases. The germline V gene has CDR1 SGDLS and CDR2 YYNGEE. V dropped 0 bases and J dropped 4 bases, with 10 bases sitting between them. The CDR3 has 15 amino acids.

Details on this clone: This CDR3 is also generated by other DNA sequences in the sample. The V call is TRBV11-2, the J call TRBJ1-5; TRBD1 might be the D (6 bases). Germline V gives CDR1 SGHAT, CDR2 FQNNGV. The V end lost 0 bases, the J end lost 2 bases, and 8 bases lay between the germline ends. The CDR3 is 15 residues long. The CDR3 DNA follows: TGTGCCAGCAGCTTAGATCCAGGGGGCAATCAGCCCCAGCATTTT. This codes for CASSLDPGGNQPQHF. Full variable domain (rest looked up from reference TRBV11-2 and TRBJ1-5): EAGVAQSPRYKIIEKRQSVAFWCNPISGHATLYWYQQILGQGPKLLIQFQNNGVVDDSQLPKDRFSAERLKGVDSTLKIQPAKLEDSAVYLCASSLDPGGNQPQHFGDGTRLSIL.

The CDR3 DNA sequence: TGTGCCAGCAGCTACGATTGGGAGATGATGGGCACTGAAGCTTTCTTT. Protein sequence: CASSYDWEMMGTEAFF. The V call is TRBV27, the J call TRBJ1-1, with unresolved D. The germline V gene encodes CDR1 MNHEY and CDR2 SMNVEV (reference sequence). V lost 6 bases and J 4 bases, leaving 21 bases between the germline ends. The CDR3 has 16 amino acids.

The V call is TRBV5-4, the J call TRBJ2-1; TRBD2 matches at 8 bases. The length of the CDR3 is 15 residues. Germline CDR1 and CDR2: SGHNT and YYREEE (reference sequence). The V and J ends lost 0 bases and 6 bases, in that order; junction bases with no gene match: 5. The CDR3 region is CASSLDSGNGNEQFF. DNA of the CDR3: TGTGCCAGCAGCTTGGATAGCGGGAATGGCAATGAGCAGTTCTTC.

Concerning this clone: Other DNA sequences from this sample encode an identical CDR3 as well. The CDR3 region has the DNA TGTGCCAGCAGTTTATCAGGGAGCTCCTACAATGAGCAGTTCTTC. This codes for CASSLSGSSYNEQFF. The gene calls are TRBV27 and TRBJ2-1; D might be TRBD2 (5 bases). The CDR3 consists of 15 residues. Per germline, CDR1 MNHEY and CDR2 SMNVEV (reference sequence). The ends were cut back, 0 bases at V and 0 bases at J, with 6 bases in the middle.

This chain joins TRBV7-9 and TRBJ2-1; TRBD2 aligns across 10 bases. Germline loops: CDR1 SEHNR, CDR2 FQNEAQ (reference sequence). After removal of 5 bases from V and 16 bases from J, the junction contained 11 bases not matched to a gene. The CDR3 runs 13 residues. DNA of the CDR3: TGTGCCAGCAGCCCAGAGCGGGGGGGTAGTGCTTTCTTC. Translation gives CASSPERGGSAFF.

Of note for this clone: Different DNA sequences within this sample yield the same CDR3. The V call is TRBV27, the J call TRBJ2-2, with a weak D call TRBD1 (5 bases). Germline V gives CDR1 MNHEY, CDR2 SMNVEV (reference sequence). Trimming took 6 bases from V and 1 from J, leaving 9 bases between them. The CDR3 has 14 residues. In nucleotides, the CDR3 is TGTGCCAGCAGACCAACAGGGAACACCGGGGAGCTGTTTTTT. This gives the protein CASRPTGNTGELFF.

J is TRBJ2-1 and V is TRBV7-9, with TRBD2 matching over 10 bases. This CDR3 has 16 residues. In germline, CDR1 is SEHNR, CDR2 FQNEAQ (reference sequence). V lost 1 base to trimming and J lost 10 bases; unmatched junction nucleotides: 10. Here the CDR3 DNA reads TGTGCCAGCAGCTTAGGTGGTAGCGGGAGGTTAGGGGAGCAGTTCTTC. It specifies CASSLGGSGRLGEQFF.